The 2 T cell receptor beta chains in this list originate from one sample, sequenced in a study of metastatic and nonmetastatic thyroid tumors (TCRdb year 2020). The library was made by PCR. The reads were generated on an Illumina HiSeq 4000. The raw public data were reprocessed by TCRdb itself: fastp quality trimming at Q25, MiXCR clonotype calling, in-frame beta chains only. The table for this sample lists some 22,000 clones; around 20% of them were counted only once. The ten top clones hold approximately 13% of the sample. None of the patients had been given any treatment before thyroid surgery. Sequencing used blood. All receptors come from a male donor with papillary thyroid cancer or a benign thyroid nodule (not recorded which). Some clones in this sample may be carry-over from other donors' samples.

The CDR3 sequence: CARKRTGPVYEQYF. The CDR3 bases are TGTGCCAGGAAGAGGACAGGACCAGTTTACGAGCAGTACTTC. V is TRBV6-1 and J is TRBJ2-7, with 7 nucleotides matching TRBD1. The CDR3 is 14 residues long. Germline CDR1 MNHNS, CDR2 SASEGT. Unmatched junction bases numbered 12, after V lost 9 bases and J lost 4 bases.

The rearrangement links TRBV29-1 to TRBJ2-7; 7 nucleotides match TRBD2. V trimming: 3 bases; J trimming: 2 bases; junction bases outside the gene matches: 13. The CDR3 contains 16 residues. In germline, CDR1 is SQVTM, CDR2 ANQGSEA. The CDR3 DNA is TGCAGCGTTGATGGGGCGGGGGAAGGGAGCCCCTACGAGCAGTACTTC. Protein: CSVDGAGEGSPYEQYF.